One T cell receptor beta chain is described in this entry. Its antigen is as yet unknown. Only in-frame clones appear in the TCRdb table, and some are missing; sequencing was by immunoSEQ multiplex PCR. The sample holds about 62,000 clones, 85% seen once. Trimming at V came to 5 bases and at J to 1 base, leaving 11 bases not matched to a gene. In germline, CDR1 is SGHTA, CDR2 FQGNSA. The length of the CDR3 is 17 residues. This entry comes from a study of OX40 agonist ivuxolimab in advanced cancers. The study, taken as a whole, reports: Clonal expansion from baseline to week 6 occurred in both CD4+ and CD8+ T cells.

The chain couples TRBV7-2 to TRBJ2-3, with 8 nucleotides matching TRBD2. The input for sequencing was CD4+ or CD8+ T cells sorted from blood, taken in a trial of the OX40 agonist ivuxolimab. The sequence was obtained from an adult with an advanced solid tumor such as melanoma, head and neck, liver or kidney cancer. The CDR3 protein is CASSLDGLAGRTDTQYF. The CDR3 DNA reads TGTGCCAGCAGCCTAGACGGGCTAGCGGGTCGCACAGATACGCAGTATTTT.